This TCR beta chain was documented in a study of shared clonotypes between healthy human individuals. V lost 0 bases and J lost 0, with 7 bases in between. The CDR3 sequence is 14 residues long. Germline V CDR1 and CDR2: SGHDT, YYEEEE. It was into CD45RA+ naive and CD45RA-negative memory subsets that the CD4+ cells were split. Sorted subsets were amplified in replicate PCRs using 200 ng DNA, around 30,000 T cell genomes. Original handling: Junction-only sequences produced by ImmunoSEQ had no quality scores, so filtering differed. Only in-frame clones appear in the TCRdb table, and some are missing; sequencing was by immunoSEQ multiplex PCR. V and J calls and clone size are as listed in that table; D and trimming were resolved from the DNA. This sample yields about 2.4 million clones, of which more than 80% are seen a single time; 0.13% to 0.15% belongs to the top ten. In the case of this clone: The antigen is undetermined.

Overall study findings and caveats: Despite large depth, sorted-subset datasets appeared incompletely sequenced.

J is TRBJ2-7 and V is TRBV5-6; possibly TRBD2 for D (5 bases). The clonotype originates from a man younger than 35 in good health. The sequencing input was naive CD4+ T cells sorted from blood. Regarding subset: CD45RA+ positively selected. In DNA, the CDR3 is TGTGCCAGCAGCTTGGTCGGGATCTCCTACGAGCAGTACTTC. Residues: CASSLVGISYEQYF.